These 11 T cell receptor beta chains came from one sample sequenced in a study of T-cell memory formation after mild COVID-19. TCRdb processed the 5' RACE reads anew with MiXCR; each CDR3 protein has one entry. Here the sample spans roughly 500,000 distinct CDR3 sequences, about a fifth being singletons. The sample consisted of PBMCs or a T cell subset sorted from them (not recorded which). These TCRs come from an adult woman who had mild COVID-19 (a few samples of this study predate the infection). Cell type and time point are not known.

This clonotype was found a few times. The rearrangement links TRBV5-6 to TRBJ2-2; unclear D gene. CDR1 and CDR2 (germline): SGHDT, YYEEEE. V lost 5 bases to trimming and J lost 7 bases, with 12 bases between them. The CDR3 runs 13 residues. CDR3 DNA: TGTGCCAGCAGTGGGTATTCGGGCGGGGAGCTGTTTTTT. It translates to CASSGYSGGELFF.

The chain has TRBV7-8 and TRBJ2-1; 10 nucleotides line up with TRBD2. The CDR3 runs to 16 residues. Per germline, CDR1 SGHVS and CDR2 FQNEAQ. V dropped 3 bases and J dropped 6; count of bases not matched to a gene: 8. The CDR3 nucleotides read TGTGCCAGCAGCTTCCGACTAGCGGGTAGGACCAATGAGCAGTTCTTC. This translates into CASSFRLAGRTNEQFF.

This clonotype was observed a few times. The chain carries TRBV29-1 and TRBJ1-3; 8 bases match TRBD1. Germline V gene sequence: CDR1 SQVTM, CDR2 ANQGSEA. This CDR3 comprises 14 residues. V was pared by 5 bases and J by 3 bases, with 6 bases of the junction left unmatched. The CDR3 is CSVSAGGGGNTIYF. CDR3 coding DNA: TGCAGCGTTTCCGCAGGGGGCGGTGGAAACACCATATATTTT.

This rearrangement joins TRBV19 to TRBJ2-3, with TRBD1 matching 8 bases. CDR3 length equals 17 residues. With 5 bases clipped from V and 5 bases from J, the junction kept 15 bases outside the gene matches. The germline V gene encodes CDR1 LNHDA and CDR2 SQIVND (reference sequence). CDR3 nucleotide sequence: TGTGCCAGTAGTTCCCCTTATGGACAGGGCGATGGAGATACGCAGTATTTT. Its protein is CASSSPYGQGDGDTQYF.

This clonotype showed up just a few times. The gene calls are TRBV18 and TRBJ2-3; maybe TRBD1 (6 bases). V dropped 1 base and J dropped 2 bases, with 10 bases sitting between them. The V gene's germline CDR1 is KGHSH and CDR2 LQKENI. CDR3 size: 15 residues. CDR3 residues: CASSPQGVPTDTQYF. The CDR3 region has the DNA TGTGCCAGCTCACCACAGGGGGTACCCACAGATACGCAGTATTTT.

This sequence joins TRBV11-2 and TRBJ2-3, with D possibly matching TRBD2 (5 bases). CDR3 length: 17 amino acids. V was clipped by 1 base and J by 4 bases, with 18 bases between them. Per germline, CDR1 SGHAT and CDR2 FQNNGV. The CDR3 here is CASSLVGGRGRADTQYF. DNA for the CDR3: TGTGCCAGCAGCTTAGTAGGCGGCCGGGGTAGGGCAGATACGCAGTATTTT.

This clonotype was seen a handful of times. The chain combines TRBV7-8 with TRBJ1-6, with 12 bases matching TRBD1. Germline trimming cut 5 bases from V and 12 bases from J; bases unmatched to any gene: 5. The CDR3 is 14 residues long. Germline CDR1 and CDR2: SGHVS and FQNEAQ. The CDR3 nucleotides are TGTGCCAGCAGCGGGGGGACAGGGGGCGAACCCCTCCACTTT. It specifies CASSGGTGGEPLHF.

This clonotype was seen a few times. The rearrangement uses TRBV29-1 and TRBJ2-3; no clear D. V lost 1 base, J lost 0 bases, and 8 bases lay in between. Germline V lookup: CDR1 SQVTM, CDR2 ANQGSEA. The CDR3 length is 14 residues. The CDR3 nucleotides read TGCAGCGTTGAAGTGGTGGGAAGCACAGATACGCAGTATTTT. It translates to CSVEVVGSTDTQYF.

A few counts support this clonotype. This chain uses TRBV6-5 with TRBJ1-3, with a possible D match to TRBD1 (5 bases). The CDR3 covers 13 residues. Germline V gives CDR1 MNHEY, CDR2 SVGAGI. V dropped 6 bases and J dropped 3 bases, with 9 bases sitting between them. CDR3 bases: TGTGCCAGCAGGTACCAGGGTGGAAACACCATATATTTT. It yields the protein CASRYQGGNTIYF.

The rearrangement links TRBV19 to TRBJ2-2, with D maybe TRBD2 (6 bases). The germline gives CDR1 LNHDA, CDR2 SQIVND (reference sequence). Between the trimmed V and J ends, which lost 1 base and 12 bases, there was a span of 9 bases. The CDR3 has 12 amino acids. CDR3 nucleotides: TGTGCCAGTAGTATAGGAGGGAGGCAGCTGTTTTTT. Translating it yields CASSIGGRQLFF. Together with reference TRBV19 and TRBJ2-2, the CDR3 gives the full variable domain: DGGITQSPKYLFRKEGQNVTLSCEQNLNHDAMYWYRQDPGQGLRLIYYSQIVNDFQKGDIAEGYSVSREKKESFPLTVTSAQKNPTAFYLCASSIGGRQLFFGEGSRLTVL.

This clonotype occurred a few times. The rearrangement uses TRBV12-3 or TRBV12-4 and TRBJ2-7; D is unresolved. Between the trimmed V and J ends, which lost 4 bases and 6 bases, there was a span of 16 bases. This CDR3 has 14 residues. The CDR3 spells CASSSTLAPFEQYF. The DNA for the CDR3 is TGTGCCAGCAGTTCGACCCTCGCCCCTTTCGAGCAGTACTTC.